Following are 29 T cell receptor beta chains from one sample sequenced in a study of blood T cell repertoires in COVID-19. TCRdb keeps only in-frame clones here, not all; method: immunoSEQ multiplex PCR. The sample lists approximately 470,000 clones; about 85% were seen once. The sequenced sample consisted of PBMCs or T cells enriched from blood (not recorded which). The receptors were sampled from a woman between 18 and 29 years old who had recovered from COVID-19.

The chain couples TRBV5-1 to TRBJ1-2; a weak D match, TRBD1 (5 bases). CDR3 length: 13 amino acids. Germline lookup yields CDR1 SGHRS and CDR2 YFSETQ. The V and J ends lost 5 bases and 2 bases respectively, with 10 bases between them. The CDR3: CASREGANYGYTF. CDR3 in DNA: TGCGCCAGCAGGGAAGGGGCGAACTATGGCTACACCTTC.

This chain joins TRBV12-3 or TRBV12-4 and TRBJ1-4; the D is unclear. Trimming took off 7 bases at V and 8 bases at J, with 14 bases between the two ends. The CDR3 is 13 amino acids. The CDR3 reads CASTRPGEEKLFF. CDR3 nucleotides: TGTGCCAGCACCCGCCCTGGGGAGGAAAAACTGTTTTTT.

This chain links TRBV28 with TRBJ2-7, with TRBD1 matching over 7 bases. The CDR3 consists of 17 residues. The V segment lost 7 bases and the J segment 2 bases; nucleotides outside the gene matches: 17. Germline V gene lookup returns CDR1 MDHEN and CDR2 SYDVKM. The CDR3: CASINSGQALFPYEQYF. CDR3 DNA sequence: TGTGCCAGCATCAATTCCGGACAGGCCCTATTTCCCTACGAGCAGTACTTC.

As DNA, the CDR3 is TGTGCCAGCAGCTCCCGGGACCAAGAGACCCAGTACTTC. Its translation: CASSSRDQETQYF. J is TRBJ2-5 and V is TRBV7-3; no reliable D call. The V gene lost 4 bases and the J gene lost 0 bases, with 6 bases spanning the gap. Germline CDR1 SGHTA, CDR2 FQGTGA. This CDR3 region has 13 residues.

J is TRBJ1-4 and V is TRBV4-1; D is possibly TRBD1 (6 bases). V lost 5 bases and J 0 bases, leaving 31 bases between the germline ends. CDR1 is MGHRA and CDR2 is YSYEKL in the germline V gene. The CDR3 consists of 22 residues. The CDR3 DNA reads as TGCGCCAGCAGCTACGGATGGTTTGTCCGGGACATGAGAGGCGCAACTAATGAAAAACTGTTTTTT. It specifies CASSYGWFVRDMRGATNEKLFF.

DNA of the CDR3: TGTGCCAGCAGTCAGACATGGAGGGAGCAGTACTTC. It encodes CASSQTWREQYF. This chain connects TRBV27 to TRBJ2-7; maybe TRBD2 (5 bases). Deletions cut 5 bases from V and 7 bases from J, with 12 bases between. From germline, CDR1 is MNHEY and CDR2 SMNVEV (reference sequence). CDR3 size: 12 residues.

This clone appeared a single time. The CDR3 DNA is TGTGCCAGCACCCTTCCTATAGGGACAGCTGGAAACACCATATATTTT. Translated: CASTLPIGTAGNTIYF. J is TRBJ1-3 and V is TRBV28; 7 bases agree with TRBD1. Germline CDR1 is MDHEN and CDR2 is SYDVKM. The J segment lost 2 bases and the V segment lost 7 bases, leaving 11 bases of the junction unmatched. The length of the CDR3 is 16 residues.

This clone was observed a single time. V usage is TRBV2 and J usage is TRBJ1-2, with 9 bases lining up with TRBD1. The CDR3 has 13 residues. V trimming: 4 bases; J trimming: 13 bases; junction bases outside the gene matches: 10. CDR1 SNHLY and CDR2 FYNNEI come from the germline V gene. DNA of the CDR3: TGTGCCAGCAGTGCAAGTTGGGGACAGGGAGGCACCTTC. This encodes CASSASWGQGGTF.

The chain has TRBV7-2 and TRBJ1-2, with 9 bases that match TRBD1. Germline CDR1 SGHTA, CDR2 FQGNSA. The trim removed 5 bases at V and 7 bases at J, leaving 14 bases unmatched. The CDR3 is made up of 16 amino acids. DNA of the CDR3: TGTGCCAGCAGCCTTAATACAGGGGGCGCAAGTTTTGGCTACACCTTC. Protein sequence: CASSLNTGGASFGYTF.

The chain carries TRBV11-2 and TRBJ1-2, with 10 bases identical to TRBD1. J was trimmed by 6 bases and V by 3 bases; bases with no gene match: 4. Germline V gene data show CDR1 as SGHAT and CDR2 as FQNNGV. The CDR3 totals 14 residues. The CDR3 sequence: CASSFLGQGHGYTF. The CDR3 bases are TGTGCCAGCAGCTTTCTGGGACAGGGGCATGGCTACACCTTC.

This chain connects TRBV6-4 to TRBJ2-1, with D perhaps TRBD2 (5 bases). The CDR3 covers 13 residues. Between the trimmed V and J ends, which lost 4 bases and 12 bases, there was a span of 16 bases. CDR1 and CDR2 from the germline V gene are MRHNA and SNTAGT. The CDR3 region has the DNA TGTGCCAGCAGTGCCATCACTAGTGGAAGGCAGTTCTTC. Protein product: CASSAITSGRQFF.

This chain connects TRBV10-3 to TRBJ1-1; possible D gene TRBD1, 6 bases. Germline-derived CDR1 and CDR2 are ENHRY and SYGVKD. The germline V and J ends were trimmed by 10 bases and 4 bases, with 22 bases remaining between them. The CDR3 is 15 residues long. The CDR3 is CATQVIRGQGTEAFF. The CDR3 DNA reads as TGTGCCACCCAAGTCATCAGGGGTCAGGGCACTGAAGCTTTCTTT.

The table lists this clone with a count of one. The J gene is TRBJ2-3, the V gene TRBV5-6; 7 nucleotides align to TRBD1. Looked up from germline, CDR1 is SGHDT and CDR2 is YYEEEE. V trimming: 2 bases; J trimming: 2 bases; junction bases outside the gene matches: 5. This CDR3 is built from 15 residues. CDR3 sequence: CASSLQGQFTDTQYF. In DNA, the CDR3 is TGTGCCAGCAGCTTACAGGGGCAGTTCACAGATACGCAGTATTTT.

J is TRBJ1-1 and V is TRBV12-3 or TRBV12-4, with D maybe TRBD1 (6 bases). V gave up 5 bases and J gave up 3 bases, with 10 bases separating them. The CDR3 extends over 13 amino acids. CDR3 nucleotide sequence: TGTGCCAGCAGTCGGACAGAGGACACTGAAGCTTTCTTT. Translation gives CASSRTEDTEAFF.

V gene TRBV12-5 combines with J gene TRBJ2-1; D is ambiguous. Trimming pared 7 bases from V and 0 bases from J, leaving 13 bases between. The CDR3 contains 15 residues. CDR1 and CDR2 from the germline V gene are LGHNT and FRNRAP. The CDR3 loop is CASDNRSSSYNEQFF. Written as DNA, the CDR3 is TGTGCTAGTGATAATAGGTCTAGCTCCTACAATGAGCAGTTCTTC.

The CDR3 protein is CASSLGGVGGYGYTF. CDR3 nucleotide sequence: TGTGCCAGCAGTTTGGGTGGGGTCGGGGGATATGGCTACACCTTC. J is TRBJ1-2 and V is TRBV28; possible D gene TRBD1, 5 bases. Germline CDR1 reads MDHEN; CDR2 reads SYDVKM. The V gene lost 3 bases and the J gene lost 5 bases, with 16 bases spanning the gap. This CDR3 spans 15 amino acids.

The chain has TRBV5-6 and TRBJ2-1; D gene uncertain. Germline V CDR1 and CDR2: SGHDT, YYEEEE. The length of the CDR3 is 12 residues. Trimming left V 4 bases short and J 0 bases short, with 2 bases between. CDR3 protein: CASSLSYNEQFF. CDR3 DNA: TGTGCCAGCAGCCTCTCCTACAATGAGCAGTTCTTC.

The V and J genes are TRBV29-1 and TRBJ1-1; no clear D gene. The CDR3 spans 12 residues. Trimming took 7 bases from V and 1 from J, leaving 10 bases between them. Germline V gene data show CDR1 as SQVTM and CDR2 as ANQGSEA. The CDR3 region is CSAYEPNTEAFF. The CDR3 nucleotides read TGCAGCGCTTATGAGCCGAACACTGAAGCTTTCTTT.

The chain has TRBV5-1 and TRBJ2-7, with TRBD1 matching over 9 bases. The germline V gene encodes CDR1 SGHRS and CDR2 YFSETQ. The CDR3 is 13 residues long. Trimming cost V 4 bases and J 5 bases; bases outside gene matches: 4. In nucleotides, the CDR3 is TGCGCCAGCAGCCTGAGGGACAGGGACGAGCAGTACTTC. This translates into CASSLRDRDEQYF.

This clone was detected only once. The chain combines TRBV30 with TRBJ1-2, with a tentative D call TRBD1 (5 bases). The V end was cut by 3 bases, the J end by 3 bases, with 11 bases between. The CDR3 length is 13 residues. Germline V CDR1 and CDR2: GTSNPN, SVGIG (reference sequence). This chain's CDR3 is CAWSPGGDYGYTF. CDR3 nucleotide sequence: TGTGCCTGGAGCCCTGGGGGGGACTATGGCTACACCTTC.

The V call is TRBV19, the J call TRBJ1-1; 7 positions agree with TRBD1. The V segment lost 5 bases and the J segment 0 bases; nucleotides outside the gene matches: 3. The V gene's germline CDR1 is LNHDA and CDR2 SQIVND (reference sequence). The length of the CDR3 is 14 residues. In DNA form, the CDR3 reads TGTGCCAGTAGTGACACAGGGGTGAACACTGAAGCTTTCTTT. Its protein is CASSDTGVNTEAFF.

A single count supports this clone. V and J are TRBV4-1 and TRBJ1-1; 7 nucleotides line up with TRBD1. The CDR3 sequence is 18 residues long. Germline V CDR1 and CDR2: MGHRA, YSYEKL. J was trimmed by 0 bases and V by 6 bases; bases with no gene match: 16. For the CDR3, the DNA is TGCGCCAGCAGTCGTTTGGAGAAGGGGGCCCTTATGAACACTGAAGCTTTCTTT. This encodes CASSRLEKGALMNTEAFF.

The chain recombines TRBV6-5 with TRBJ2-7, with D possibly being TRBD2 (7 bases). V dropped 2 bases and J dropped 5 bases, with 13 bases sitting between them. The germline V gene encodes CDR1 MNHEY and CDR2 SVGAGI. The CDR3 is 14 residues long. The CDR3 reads CASSYGGGRNEQYF. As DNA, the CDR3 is TGTGCCAGCAGTTACGGGGGGGGCCGGAACGAGCAGTACTTC.

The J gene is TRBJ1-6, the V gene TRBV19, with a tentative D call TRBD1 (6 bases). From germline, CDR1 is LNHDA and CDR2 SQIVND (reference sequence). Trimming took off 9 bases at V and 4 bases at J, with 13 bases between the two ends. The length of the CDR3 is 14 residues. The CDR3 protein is CASRRGGYNSPLHF. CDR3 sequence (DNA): TGTGCCAGCCGGAGGGGGGGATATAATTCACCCCTCCACTTT.

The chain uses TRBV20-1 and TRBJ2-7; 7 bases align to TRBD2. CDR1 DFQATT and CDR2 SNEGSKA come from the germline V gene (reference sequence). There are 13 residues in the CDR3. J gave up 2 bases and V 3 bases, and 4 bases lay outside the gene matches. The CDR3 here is CSASNAGAYEQYF. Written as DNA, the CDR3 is TGCAGTGCTAGTAACGCGGGGGCCTACGAGCAGTACTTC.

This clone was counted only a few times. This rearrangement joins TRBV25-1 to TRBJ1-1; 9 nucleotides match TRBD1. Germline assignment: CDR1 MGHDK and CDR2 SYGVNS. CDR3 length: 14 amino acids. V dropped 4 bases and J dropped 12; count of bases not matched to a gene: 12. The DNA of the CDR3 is TGTGCCAGCAGTGGCGCGGGACAGGGCATATTAACTTTCTTT. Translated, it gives CASSGAGQGILTFF.

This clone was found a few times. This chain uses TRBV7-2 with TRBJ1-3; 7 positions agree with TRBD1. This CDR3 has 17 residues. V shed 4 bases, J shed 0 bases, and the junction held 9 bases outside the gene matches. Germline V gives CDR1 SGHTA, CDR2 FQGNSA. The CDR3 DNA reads TGTGCCAGCAGCTCCCAACCCGGGACAGCCTCTGGAAACACCATATATTTT. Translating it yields CASSSQPGTASGNTIYF.

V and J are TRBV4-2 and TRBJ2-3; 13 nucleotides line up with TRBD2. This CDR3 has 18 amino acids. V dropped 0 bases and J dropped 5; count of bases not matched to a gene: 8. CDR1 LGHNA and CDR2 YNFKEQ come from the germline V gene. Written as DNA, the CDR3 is TGTGCCAGCAGCCAAGAAGGGGGACTAGCGGGGCGGATAGATACGCAGTATTTT. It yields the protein CASSQEGGLAGRIDTQYF.

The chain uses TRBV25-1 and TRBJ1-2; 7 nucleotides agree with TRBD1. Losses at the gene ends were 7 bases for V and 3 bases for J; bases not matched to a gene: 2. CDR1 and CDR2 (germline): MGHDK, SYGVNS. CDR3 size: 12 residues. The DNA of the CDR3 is TGTGCCAGCAAGGGGACAGACTATGGCTACACCTTC. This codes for CASKGTDYGYTF.